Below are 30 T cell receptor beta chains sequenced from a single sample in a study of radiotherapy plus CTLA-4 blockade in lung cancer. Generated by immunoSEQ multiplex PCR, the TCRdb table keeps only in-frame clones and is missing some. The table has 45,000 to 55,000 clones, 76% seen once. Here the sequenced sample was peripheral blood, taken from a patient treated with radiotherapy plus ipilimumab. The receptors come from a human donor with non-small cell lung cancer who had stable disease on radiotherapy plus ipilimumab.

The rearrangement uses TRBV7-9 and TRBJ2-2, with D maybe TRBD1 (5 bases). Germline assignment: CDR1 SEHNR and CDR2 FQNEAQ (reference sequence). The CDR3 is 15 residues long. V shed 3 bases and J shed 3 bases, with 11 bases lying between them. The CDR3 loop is CASSLAGPDTGELFF. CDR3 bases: TGTGCCAGCAGCTTGGCAGGGCCGGACACCGGGGAGCTGTTTTTT.

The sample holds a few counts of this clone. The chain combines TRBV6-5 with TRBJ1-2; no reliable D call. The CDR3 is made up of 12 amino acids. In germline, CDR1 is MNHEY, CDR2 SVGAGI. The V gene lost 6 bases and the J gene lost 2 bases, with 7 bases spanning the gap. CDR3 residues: CASSDWNYGYTF. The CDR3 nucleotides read TGTGCCAGCAGCGACTGGAACTATGGCTACACCTTC.

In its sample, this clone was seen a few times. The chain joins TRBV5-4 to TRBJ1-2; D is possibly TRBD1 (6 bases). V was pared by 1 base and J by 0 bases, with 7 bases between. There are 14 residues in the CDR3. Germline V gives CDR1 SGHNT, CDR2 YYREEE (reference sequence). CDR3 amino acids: CASSLTGTNYGYTF. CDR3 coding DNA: TGTGCCAGCAGCTTGACAGGGACTAACTATGGCTACACCTTC.

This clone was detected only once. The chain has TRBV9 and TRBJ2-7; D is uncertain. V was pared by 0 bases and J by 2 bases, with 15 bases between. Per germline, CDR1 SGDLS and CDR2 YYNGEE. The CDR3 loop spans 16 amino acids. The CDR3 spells CASSVAGDGAPYEQYF. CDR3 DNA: TGTGCCAGCAGCGTAGCCGGAGACGGAGCCCCCTACGAGCAGTACTTC.

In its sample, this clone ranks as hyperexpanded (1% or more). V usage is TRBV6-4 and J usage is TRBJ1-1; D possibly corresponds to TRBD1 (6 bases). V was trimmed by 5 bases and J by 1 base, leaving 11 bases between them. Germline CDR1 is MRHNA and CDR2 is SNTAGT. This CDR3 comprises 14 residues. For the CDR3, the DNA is TGTGCCAGCAGTTTAACGACAGGGAACACTGAAGCTTTCTTT. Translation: CASSLTTGNTEAFF.

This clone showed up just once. CDR3: CASSMTGGGYGYTF. In DNA form, the CDR3 reads TGTGCCAGCAGTATGACAGGGGGCGGCTATGGCTACACCTTC. This chain joins TRBV28 and TRBJ1-2, with 10 bases matching TRBD1. The CDR3 runs to 14 residues. Germline CDR1 is MDHEN and CDR2 is SYDVKM. The junction had 4 bases not matched to a gene; V was cut back by 5 bases and J by 4 bases.

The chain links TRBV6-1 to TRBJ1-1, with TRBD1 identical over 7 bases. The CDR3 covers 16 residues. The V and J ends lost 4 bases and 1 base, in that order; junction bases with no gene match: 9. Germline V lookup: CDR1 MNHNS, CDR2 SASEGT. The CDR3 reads CASSGNRGRANTEAFF. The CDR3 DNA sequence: TGTGCCAGCAGTGGTAACAGGGGTAGGGCGAACACTGAAGCTTTCTTT.

The CDR3 region has the DNA TGTGCCAGCAGCGGGCGGGAGGAAGCTTTCTTT. Protein product: CASSGREEAFF. This chain joins TRBV7-2 and TRBJ1-1; D not certain. Trimming pared 5 bases from V and 8 bases from J, leaving 9 bases between. Per germline, CDR1 SGHTA and CDR2 FQGNSA. This CDR3 is built from 11 residues.

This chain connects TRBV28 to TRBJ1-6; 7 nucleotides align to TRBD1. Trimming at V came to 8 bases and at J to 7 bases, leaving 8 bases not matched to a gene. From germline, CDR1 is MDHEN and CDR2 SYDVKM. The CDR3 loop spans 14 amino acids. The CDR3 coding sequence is TGTGCCAGCCTTAGGGGGACAGCCAATTCACCCCTCCACTTT. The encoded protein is CASLRGTANSPLHF.

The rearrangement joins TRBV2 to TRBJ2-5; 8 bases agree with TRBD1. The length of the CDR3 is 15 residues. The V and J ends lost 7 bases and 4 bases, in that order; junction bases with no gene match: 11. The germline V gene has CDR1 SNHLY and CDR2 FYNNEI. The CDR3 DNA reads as TGTGCCAGCACCCCGGACAGGGTCTCGCGAGAGACCCAGTACTTC. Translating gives CASTPDRVSRETQYF.

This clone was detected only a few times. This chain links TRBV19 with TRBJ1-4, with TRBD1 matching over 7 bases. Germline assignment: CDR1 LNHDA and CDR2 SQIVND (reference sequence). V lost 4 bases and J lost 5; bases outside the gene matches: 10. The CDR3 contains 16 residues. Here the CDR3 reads CASSTFPDRRNEKLFF. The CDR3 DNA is TGTGCCAGTAGTACCTTCCCGGACAGGAGAAATGAAAAACTGTTTTTT.

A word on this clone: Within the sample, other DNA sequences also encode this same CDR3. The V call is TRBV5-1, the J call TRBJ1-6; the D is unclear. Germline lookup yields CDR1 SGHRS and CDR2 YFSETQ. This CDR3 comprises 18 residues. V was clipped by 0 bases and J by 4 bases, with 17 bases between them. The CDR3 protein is CASSLASSHNTYNSPLHF. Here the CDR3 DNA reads TGCGCCAGCAGCTTGGCCTCGTCTCACAACACGTATAATTCACCCCTCCACTTT.

In nucleotides, the CDR3 is TGTGCCAGCAGTTTGGCCCCAGACAGGGACTACATTGGCTACACCTTC. Protein: CASSLAPDRDYIGYTF. This rearrangement joins TRBV28 to TRBJ1-2; 7 bases line up with TRBD1. The CDR3 has 16 amino acids. V lost 3 bases to trimming and J lost 7 bases; unmatched junction nucleotides: 14. Per the germline V gene, CDR1 is MDHEN and CDR2 is SYDVKM.

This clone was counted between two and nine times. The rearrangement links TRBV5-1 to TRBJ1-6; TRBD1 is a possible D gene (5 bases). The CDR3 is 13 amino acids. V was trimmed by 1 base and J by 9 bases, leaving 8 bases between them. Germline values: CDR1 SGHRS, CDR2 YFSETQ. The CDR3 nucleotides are TGCGCCAGCAGCTTGTCGGGGCGTTCACCCCTCCACTTT. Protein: CASSLSGRSPLHF.

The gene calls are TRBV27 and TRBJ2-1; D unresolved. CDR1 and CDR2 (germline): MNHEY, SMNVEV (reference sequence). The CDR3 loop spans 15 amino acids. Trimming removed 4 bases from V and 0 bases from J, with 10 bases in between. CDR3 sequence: CASSSDQSSYNEQFF. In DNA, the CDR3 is TGTGCCAGCAGTTCGGACCAGAGCTCCTACAATGAGCAGTTCTTC.

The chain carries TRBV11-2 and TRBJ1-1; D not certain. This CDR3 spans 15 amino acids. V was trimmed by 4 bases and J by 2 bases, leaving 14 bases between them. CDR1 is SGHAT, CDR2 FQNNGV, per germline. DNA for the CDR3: TGTGCCAGCAGCTGGGGATCGGGATCAAACACTGAAGCTTTCTTT. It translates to CASSWGSGSNTEAFF.

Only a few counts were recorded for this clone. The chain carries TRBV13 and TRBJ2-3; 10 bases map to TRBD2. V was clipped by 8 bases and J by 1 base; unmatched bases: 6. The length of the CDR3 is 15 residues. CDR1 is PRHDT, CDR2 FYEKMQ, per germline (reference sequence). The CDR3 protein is CASSSSGGRTDTQYF. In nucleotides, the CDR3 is TGTGCCAGCTCTAGTAGCGGGGGGCGCACAGATACGCAGTATTTT.

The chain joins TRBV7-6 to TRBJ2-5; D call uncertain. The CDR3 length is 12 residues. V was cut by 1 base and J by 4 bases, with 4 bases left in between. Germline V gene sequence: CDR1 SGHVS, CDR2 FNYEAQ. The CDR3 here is CASSLEPETQYF. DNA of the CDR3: TGTGCCAGCAGCTTAGAACCAGAGACCCAGTACTTC. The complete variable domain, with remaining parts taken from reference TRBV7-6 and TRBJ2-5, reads GAGVSQSPRYKVTKRGQDVALRCDPISGHVSLYWYRQALGQGPEFLTYFNYEAQQDKSGLPNDRFSAERPEGSISTLTIQRTEQRDSAMYRCASSLEPETQYFGPGTRLLVL.

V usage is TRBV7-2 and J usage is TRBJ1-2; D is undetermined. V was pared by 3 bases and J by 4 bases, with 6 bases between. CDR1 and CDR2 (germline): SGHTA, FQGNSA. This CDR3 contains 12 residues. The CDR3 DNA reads TGTGCCAGCAGCTTTCCGGGCTATGGCTACACCTTC. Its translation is CASSFPGYGYTF.

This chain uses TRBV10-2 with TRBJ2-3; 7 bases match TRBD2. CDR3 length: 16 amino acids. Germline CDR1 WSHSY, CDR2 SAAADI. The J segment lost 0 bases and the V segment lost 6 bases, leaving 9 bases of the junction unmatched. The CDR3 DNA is TGCGCCAGCAGACCGGGACTAACGCTTAGCACAGATACGCAGTATTTT. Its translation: CASRPGLTLSTDTQYF.

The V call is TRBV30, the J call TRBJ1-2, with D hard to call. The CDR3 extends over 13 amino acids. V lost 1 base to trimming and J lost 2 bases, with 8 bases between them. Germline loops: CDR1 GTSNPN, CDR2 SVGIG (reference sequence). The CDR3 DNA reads TGTGCCTGGAGTGCCCATCAAAACTATGGCTACACCTTC. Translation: CAWSAHQNYGYTF.

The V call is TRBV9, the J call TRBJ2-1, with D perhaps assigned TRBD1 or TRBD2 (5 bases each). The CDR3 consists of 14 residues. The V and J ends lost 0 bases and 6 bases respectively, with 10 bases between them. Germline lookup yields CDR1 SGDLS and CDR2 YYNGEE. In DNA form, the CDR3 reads TGTGCCAGCAGCGTAGCTACGGGACCCAATGAGCAGTTCTTC. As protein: CASSVATGPNEQFF.

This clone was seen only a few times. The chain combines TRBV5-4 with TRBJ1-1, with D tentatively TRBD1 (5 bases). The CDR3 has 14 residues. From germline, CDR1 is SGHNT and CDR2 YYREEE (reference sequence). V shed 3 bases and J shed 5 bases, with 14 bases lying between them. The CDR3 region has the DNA TGTGCCAGCAGCTCGGGGGAGTTTGGGACTGAAGCTTTCTTT. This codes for CASSSGEFGTEAFF. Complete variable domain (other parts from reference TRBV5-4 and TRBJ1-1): ETGVTQSPTHLIKTRGQQVTLRCSSQSGHNTVSWYQQALGQGPQFIFQYYREEENGRGNFPPRFSGLQFPNYSSELNVNALELDDSALYLCASSSGEFGTEAFFGQGTRLTVV.

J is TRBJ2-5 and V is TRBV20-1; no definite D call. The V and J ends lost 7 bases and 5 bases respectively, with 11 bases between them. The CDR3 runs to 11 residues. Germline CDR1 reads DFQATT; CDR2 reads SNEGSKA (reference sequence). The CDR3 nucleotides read TGCAGTGTTACAAACCCGGAGACCCAGTACTTC. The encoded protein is CSVTNPETQYF.

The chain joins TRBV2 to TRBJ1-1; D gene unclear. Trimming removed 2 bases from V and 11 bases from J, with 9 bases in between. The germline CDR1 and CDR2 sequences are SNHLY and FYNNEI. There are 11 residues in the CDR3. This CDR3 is CASSERQTAFF. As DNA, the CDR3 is TGTGCCAGCAGTGAACGGCAGACGGCTTTCTTT.

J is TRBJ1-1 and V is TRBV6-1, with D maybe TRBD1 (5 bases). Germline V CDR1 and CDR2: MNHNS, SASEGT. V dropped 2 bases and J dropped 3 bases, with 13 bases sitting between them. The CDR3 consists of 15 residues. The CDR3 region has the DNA TGTGCCAGCAGTGAATACGGATGGGGGGACACTGAAGCTTTCTTT. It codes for CASSEYGWGDTEAFF.

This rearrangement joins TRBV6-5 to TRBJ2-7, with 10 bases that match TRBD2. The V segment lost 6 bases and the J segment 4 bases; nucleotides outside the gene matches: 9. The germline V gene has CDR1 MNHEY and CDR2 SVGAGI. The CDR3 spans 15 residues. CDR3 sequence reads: CASRKSGGASYEQYV. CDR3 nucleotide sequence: TGTGCCAGCAGAAAAAGCGGGGGGGCCTCTTACGAGCAGTACGTC.

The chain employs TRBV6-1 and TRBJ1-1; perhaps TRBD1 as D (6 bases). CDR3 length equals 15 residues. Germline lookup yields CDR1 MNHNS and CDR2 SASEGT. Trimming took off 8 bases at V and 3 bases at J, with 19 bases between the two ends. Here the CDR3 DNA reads TGTGCCAGCCTCCCCAGCTCCGGACAGTACACTGAAGCTTTCTTT. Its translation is CASLPSSGQYTEAFF.

CDR3 in amino acids: CASRHGGGASYNEQFF. The CDR3 DNA sequence: TGTGCCAGCAGGCACGGGGGCGGGGCCTCCTACAATGAGCAGTTCTTC. V usage is TRBV11-2 and J usage is TRBJ2-1, with D perhaps matching TRBD1 or TRBD2 (6 bases each). The CDR3 sequence is 16 residues long. V was clipped by 6 bases and J by 0 bases, with 15 bases between them. The germline V gene has CDR1 SGHAT and CDR2 FQNNGV.

CDR3 residues: CASSLVGKETQYF. CDR3 in DNA: TGTGCCAGCAGCTTAGTAGGGAAAGAGACCCAGTACTTC. This chain links TRBV7-5 with TRBJ2-5. TRBV7-5 is given as a pseudogene. The CDR3 extends over 13 amino acids.